What follows is one T cell receptor (beta chain) and its context. The antigen it recognizes is unknown. Base qualities are missing; no much larger clone stands one base away. Using the deep immunoSEQ assay, TCR CDR3 regions were amplified from genomic DNA by multiplex PCR. Extracted genomic DNA from each cell subset was spread evenly across all wells of several immunoSEQ 96-well plates, with each plate serving as a replicate. Each replicate PCR for sorted subsets received approximately 220 ng genomic DNA, equal to tens of thousands of T cell genomes. Purified libraries were quantified with a Qubit 3.0 fluorometer, sized on a Bioanalyzer 2100, and re-quantified with the KAPA Library Quantification kit. A separate single-read 150-cycle Illumina NextSeq 550 flow cell was used to sequence each immunoSEQ 96-well plate. For the original study's pipeline: Because the immunoSEQ output held only junctional sequences and lacked quality scores, the filtering could not match the filtering applied to full-length reads. To assign V/J genes and CDR3, sequences were annotated against IMGT germline references using PyIR, a Python wrapper for IgBLAST v1.9. Reads were removed for weak V/J assignments (E-value above 1e-6), missing CDR3, stop codons, out-of-frame junctions, or ambiguous translated residues. V3J clonotypes were defined by identical inferred V gene, J gene, and CDR3 amino acid sequence. To compute the percentage overlap between repertoires, the number of shared unique clonotypes was divided by the size of the smaller repertoire. Repertoire richness was assessed with RTK rarefaction, the Chao1 estimator, and Recon v2.1 estimates of unobserved clonotypes. OLGA was used to compute generation probabilities for all TCRbeta clonotypes that the gDNA method yielded from a few donors. The clones in this table, taken by TCRdb from immuneACCESS, are in-frame only. Not every clone is retained; where verified, under half of the shortfall comes from an unresolved V gene, and the cause of the rest is unknown. V and J calls and clone size are given by that table; D and trimming were obtained from the DNA. The sample profile shows some 200,000 clones; approximately 61% of them were found once. More than 9% of the sample is held by the ten biggest clonotypes.

The entry originates in a study of shared clonotypes between healthy human individuals (dated by TCRdb to about 2020). Background on the whole study: The cohort comprised a couple of women and a few men aged 18 to 49 years. Libraries were prepared and TCR repertoires were sequenced by different laboratories using diverse techniques, in order to increase sequencing depth and limit assay-specific biases. The study deeply sequenced blood TCR repertoires of about five healthy adults to estimate repertoire size and the extent of clonotype sharing between individuals. Between about 0.8 and 9.5 billion PBMCs per donor were obtained by leukapheresis. For each donor, CD4 naive and CD4 memory were each given three plates, CD8 naive was given two plates, and CD8 memory was given one plate. What the work shows at the level of the full study, not this receptor alone: The small number of donors limited the genetic and exposure-history diversity represented. Sampling was restricted to blood, and TCR repertoires in tissue are likely to differ from TCR repertoires in blood. Naive subsets generally had larger estimated clonotype richness than memory subsets. Compared with non-shared clonotypes, the clonotypes found in all four sorted-subset donors had higher generation probabilities. Even with the large sequencing depth, rarefaction of the sorted-subset datasets indicated that sequencing was incomplete. Pairwise subsampling indicated that sequencing depth was expected to affect the degree of clonotype sharing among donors. Approximately 5% of naive CD4, 3% to 3.5% of naive CD8, 2.3% of memory CD4, and 0.35% to 0.4% of memory CD8 clonotypes were shared across a handful of donors.

The donors were healthy, HIV-negative adults who had no recently reported acute infections or vaccinations. Every donor was a Caucasian adult residing in Nashville, Tennessee, USA. CD4+ T cells were enriched by magnetic negative selection, after which naive cells were positively selected on CD45RA and the negative fraction was taken as the memory subset. Blood was obtained by leukapheresis, after which PBMCs were separated by Ficoll-Histopaque density gradient centrifugation and cryopreserved in liquid nitrogen vapor phase. Analytical flow cytometry was used to check the purity and quantity of every magnetically sorted T cell population. Genomic DNA was isolated from each sorted fraction and quantified by UV absorbance on a Nanodrop 2000c. V is clipped by 4 bases and J by 10 bases, and the sequence between their germline boundaries is 20 bases long. For CDR1 and CDR2, the germline V gene lists SGHDN and FVKESK. The CDR3 goes from the cysteine to the phenylalanine over 15 residues. Just CDR3 DNA is preserved here, 45 bases in frame from base 1.

The clonotype was recovered from a young man in good health. The sequence joins TRBV14 to TRBJ2-1; the D call could be TRBD1 or TRBD2, with each sharing 6 bases. Sequenced material: memory CD4+ T cells sorted from blood. Explained via the paper, the cell subset or site label denotes: CD45RA-negative fraction. The DNA is as follows: TGTGCCAGCAGCCTCGCAGGGGACTGGCGGGTGGAGCAGTTCTTC. Its amino acids are CASSLAGDWRVEQFF.